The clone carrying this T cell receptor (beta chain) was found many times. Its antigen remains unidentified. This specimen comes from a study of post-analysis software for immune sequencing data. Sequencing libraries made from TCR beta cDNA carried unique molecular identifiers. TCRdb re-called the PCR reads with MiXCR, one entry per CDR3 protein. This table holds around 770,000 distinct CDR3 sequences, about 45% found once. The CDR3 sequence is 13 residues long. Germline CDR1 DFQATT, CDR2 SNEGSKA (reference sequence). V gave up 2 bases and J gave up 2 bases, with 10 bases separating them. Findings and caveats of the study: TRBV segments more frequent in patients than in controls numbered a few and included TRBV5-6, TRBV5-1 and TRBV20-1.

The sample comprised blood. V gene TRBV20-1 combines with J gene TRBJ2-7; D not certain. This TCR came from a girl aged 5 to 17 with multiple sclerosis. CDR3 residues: CSARRTATYEQYF. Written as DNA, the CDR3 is TGCAGTGCTAGAAGGACGGCCACCTACGAGCAGTACTTC.